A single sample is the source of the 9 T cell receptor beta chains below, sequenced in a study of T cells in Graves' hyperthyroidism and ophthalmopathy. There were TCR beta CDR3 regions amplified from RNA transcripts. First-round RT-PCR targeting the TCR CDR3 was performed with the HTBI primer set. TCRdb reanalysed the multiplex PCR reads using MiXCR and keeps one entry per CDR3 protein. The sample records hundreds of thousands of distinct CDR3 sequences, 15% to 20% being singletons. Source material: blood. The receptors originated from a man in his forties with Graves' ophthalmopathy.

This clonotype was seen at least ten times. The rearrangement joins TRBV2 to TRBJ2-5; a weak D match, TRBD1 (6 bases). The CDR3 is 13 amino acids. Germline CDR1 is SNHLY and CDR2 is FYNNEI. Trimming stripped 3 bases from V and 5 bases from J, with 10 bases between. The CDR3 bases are TGTGCCAGCAGTGATAGGGGGACGGAGACCCAGTACTTC. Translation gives CASSDRGTETQYF.

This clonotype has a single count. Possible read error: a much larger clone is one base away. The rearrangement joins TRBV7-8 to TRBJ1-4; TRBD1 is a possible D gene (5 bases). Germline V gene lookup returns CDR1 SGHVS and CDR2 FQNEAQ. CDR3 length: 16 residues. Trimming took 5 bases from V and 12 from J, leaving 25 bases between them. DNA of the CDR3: TGTGCCAGCAGCCCTACCGGGACGAGGTACAGCGAAGAACTGTTTTTT. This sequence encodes CASSPTGTRYSEELFF.

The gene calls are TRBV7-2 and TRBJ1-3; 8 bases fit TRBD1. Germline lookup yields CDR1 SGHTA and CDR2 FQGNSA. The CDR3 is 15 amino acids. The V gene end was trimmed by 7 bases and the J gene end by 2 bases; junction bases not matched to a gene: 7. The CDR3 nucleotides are TGTGCCAGCAAAGGACAGGGAAGCGCTGGAAACACCATATATTTT. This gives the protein CASKGQGSAGNTIYF. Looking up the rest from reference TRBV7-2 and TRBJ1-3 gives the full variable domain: GAGVSQSPSNKVTEKGKDVELRCDPISGHTALYWYRQSLGQGLEFLIYFQGNSAPDKSGLPSDRFSAERTGGSVSTLTIQRTQQEDSAVYLCASKGQGSAGNTIYFGEGSWLTVV.

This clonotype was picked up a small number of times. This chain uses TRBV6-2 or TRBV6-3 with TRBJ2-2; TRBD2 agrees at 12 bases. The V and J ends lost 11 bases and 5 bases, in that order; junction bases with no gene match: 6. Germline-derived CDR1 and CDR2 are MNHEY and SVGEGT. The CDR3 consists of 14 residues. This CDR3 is CAAQGTSGTGELFF. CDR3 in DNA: TGTGCCGCCCAAGGGACTAGCGGGACCGGGGAGCTGTTTTTT.

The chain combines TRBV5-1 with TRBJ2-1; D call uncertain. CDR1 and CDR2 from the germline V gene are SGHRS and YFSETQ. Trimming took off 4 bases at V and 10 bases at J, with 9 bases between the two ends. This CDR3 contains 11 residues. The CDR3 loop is CASSAVREQFF. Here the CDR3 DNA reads TGCGCCAGCAGCGCCGTCCGGGAGCAGTTCTTC.

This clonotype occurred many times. CDR3 nucleotide sequence: TGTGCCAGCAGCCACGACAGGGTCTCCGACTACGAGCAGTACTTC. Translating it yields CASSHDRVSDYEQYF. The rearrangement joins TRBV7-9 to TRBJ2-7, with 7 bases aligning to TRBD1. This CDR3 region has 15 residues. J lost 3 bases, V lost 5 bases, and 10 bases had no gene match. Germline CDR1 reads SEHNR; CDR2 reads FQNEAQ (reference sequence).

CDR3 loop: CASRGLSMNEQFF. CDR3 DNA: TGCGCCAGCAGAGGTCTTAGTATGAATGAGCAGTTCTTC. This rearrangement joins TRBV5-1 to TRBJ2-1; the D is unclear. The CDR3 sequence is 13 residues long. In germline, CDR1 is SGHRS, CDR2 YFSETQ. Trimming cost V 5 bases and J 7 bases, with 13 bases left between them.

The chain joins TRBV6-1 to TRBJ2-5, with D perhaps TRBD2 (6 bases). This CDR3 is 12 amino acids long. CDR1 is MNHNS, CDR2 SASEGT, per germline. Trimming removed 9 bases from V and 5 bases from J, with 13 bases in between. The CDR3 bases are TGTGCCAGTCACCAGGGACTGGAGACCCAGTACTTC. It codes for CASHQGLETQYF.

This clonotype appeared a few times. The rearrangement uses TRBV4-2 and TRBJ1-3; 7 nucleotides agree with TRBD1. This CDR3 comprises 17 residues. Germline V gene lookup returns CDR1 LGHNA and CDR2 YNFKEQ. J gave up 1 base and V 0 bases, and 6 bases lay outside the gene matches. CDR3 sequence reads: CASSQDPRGKSGNTIYF. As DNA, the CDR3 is TGTGCCAGCAGCCAAGATCCCAGGGGGAAATCTGGAAACACCATATATTTT.